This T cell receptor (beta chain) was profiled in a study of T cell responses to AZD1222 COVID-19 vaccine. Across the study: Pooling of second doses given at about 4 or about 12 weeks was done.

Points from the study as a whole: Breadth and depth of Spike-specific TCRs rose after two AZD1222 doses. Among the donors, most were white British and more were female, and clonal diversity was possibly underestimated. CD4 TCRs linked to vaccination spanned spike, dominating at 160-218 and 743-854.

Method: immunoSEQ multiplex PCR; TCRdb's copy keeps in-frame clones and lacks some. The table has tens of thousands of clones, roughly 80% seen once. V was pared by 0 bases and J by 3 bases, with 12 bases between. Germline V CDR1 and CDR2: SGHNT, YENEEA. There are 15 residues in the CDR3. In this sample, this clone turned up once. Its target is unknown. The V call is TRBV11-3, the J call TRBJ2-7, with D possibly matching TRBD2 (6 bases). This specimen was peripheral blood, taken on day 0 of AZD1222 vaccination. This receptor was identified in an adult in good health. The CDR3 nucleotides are TGTGCCAGCAGCTTAGAGGCGGGACGCGACTACGAGCAGTACTTC. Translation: CASSLEAGRDYEQYF. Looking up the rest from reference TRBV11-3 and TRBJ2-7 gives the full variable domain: EAGVVQSPRYKIIEKKQPVAFWCNPISGHNTLYWYLQNLGQGPELLIRYENEEAVDDSQLPKDRFSAERLKGVDSTLKIQPAELGDSAVYLCASSLEAGRDYEQYFGPGTRLTVT.